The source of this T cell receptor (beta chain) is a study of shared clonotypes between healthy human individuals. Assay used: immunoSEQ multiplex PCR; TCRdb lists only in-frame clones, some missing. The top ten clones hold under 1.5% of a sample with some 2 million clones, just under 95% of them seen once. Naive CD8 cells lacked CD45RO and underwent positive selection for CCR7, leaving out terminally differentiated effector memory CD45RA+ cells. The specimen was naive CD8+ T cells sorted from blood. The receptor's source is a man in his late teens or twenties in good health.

The CDR3 here is CASSTGTLYNSPLHF. DNA for the CDR3: TGTGCCAGCAGTACCGGGACCTTGTATAATTCACCCCTCCACTTT. J is TRBJ1-6 and V is TRBV27; D might be TRBD1 (5 bases). This CDR3 comprises 15 residues. Germline V CDR1 and CDR2: MNHEY, SMNVEV (reference sequence). Trimming pared 5 bases from V and 4 bases from J, leaving 12 bases between.